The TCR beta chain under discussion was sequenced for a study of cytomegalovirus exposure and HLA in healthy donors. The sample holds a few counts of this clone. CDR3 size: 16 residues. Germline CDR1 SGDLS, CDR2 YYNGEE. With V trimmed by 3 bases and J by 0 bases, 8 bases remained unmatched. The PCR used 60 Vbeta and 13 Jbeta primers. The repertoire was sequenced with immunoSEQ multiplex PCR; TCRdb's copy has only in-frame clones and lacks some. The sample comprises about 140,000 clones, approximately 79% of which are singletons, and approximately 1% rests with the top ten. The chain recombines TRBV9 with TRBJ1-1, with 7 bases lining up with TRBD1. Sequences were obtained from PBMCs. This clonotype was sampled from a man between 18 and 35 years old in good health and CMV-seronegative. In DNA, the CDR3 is TGTGCCAGCAGCGCTAGTCCGGACAGGCTGAACACTGAAGCTTTCTTT. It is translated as CASSASPDRLNTEAFF.